Listed below are T cell receptor beta chains from one sample, sequenced in a study of regulatory T cells in long-lasting Graves disease. MiXCR, run by TCRdb on the multiplex PCR reads, gives a single entry per CDR3 protein. Of about half a million distinct CDR3 sequences in the sample, around 13% are singletons; the top ten hold about 8.9%. The data were also submitted as part of a second study, on T cells in Graves' hyperthyroidism and ophthalmopathy.

Sequences were derived from peripheral blood mononuclear cells (PBMCs), sampled at new diagnosis, from a patient treated with antithyroid drugs. Receptors were obtained from a woman aged 25 to 39 with Graves disease. Both conserved end residues are part of each CDR3. The D gene is left open where the match is weak. The listing skips clone size in some rows; elsewhere it reads once, few, many or a size class.

j_call clone_size d_call v_call cdr3_nt cdr3_aa
TRBJ2-7 few NA TRBV3-1 TGTGCCAGCAGCCAAGTGGATTACGAGCAGTACTTC CASSQVDYEQYF
TRBJ2-1 many NA TRBV27 TGTGCCAGCAGTTTATATTCCCAGGGCCATGAGCAGTTCTTC CASSLYSQGHEQFF
TRBJ1-1 many NA TRBV2 TGTGCCAGCAGCTCAGTACTGAACACTGAAGCTTTCTTT CASSSVLNTEAFF
TRBJ2-1 many NA TRBV19 TGTGCCAGTAGTCCCTATCAGGTCAATGAGCAGTTCTTC CASSPYQVNEQFF
TRBJ1-1 NA NA TRBV4-1 TGCGCCAGCAGCCAAGGTTATGGGGCGGGAGGGGAGGCTTTCTTT CASSQGYGAGGEAFF
TRBJ2-6 many TRBD2 TRBV6-5 TGTGCCAGCAGTTTGACTAGCGGGACATCCGGGGCCAACGTCCTGACTTTC CASSLTSGTSGANVLTF
TRBJ2-3 many TRBD2 TRBV9 TGTGCCAGCAGCGAGGGGCTTTGGCGGGGGGCCACAGATACGCAGTATTTT CASSEGLWRGATDTQYF
TRBJ2-5 many TRBD2 TRBV7-2 TGTGCCAGCAGCTTATGGCGGGAGGGGAGAGAGACCCAGTACTTC CASSLWREGRETQYF
TRBJ2-7 many TRBD2 TRBV2 TGTGCCAGCTCGGCGGAATTATGGACTAGCGGGAAACCCTACGAGCAGTACTTC CASSAELWTSGKPYEQYF
TRBJ2-7 few NA TRBV27 TGTGCCAGCAGTTTTGGTGCCCGTCCCTACGAGCAGTACTTC CASSFGARPYEQYF
TRBJ1-4 many TRBD1 TRBV5-6 TGTGCCAGCAGTAGGGACAGGGGCCCACTTACTAATGAAAAACTGTTTTTT CASSRDRGPLTNEKLFF
TRBJ2-1 NA NA TRBV6-2/TRBV6-3 TGTGCCAGCAGTTACCCTTCCCCTAGTAGGTATGAGCAGTTCTTC CASSYPSPSRYEQFF
TRBJ2-5 NA NA TRBV28 TGTGCCAGCAGTTTGGCCCTCCAGGGGGGAAAGACCCAGTACTTC CASSLALQGGKTQYF
TRBJ2-7 NA TRBD2 TRBV28 TGTGCCAGCAGCCACTCCCGACTAGCGGGCCCGATAGTTACTTACGAGCAGTACTTC CASSHSRLAGPIVTYEQYF
TRBJ1-1 many TRBD1 TRBV4-1 TGCGCCAGCAGCCTAAGGGGACAGGGAGACACTGAAGCTTTCTTT CASSLRGQGDTEAFF
TRBJ1-1 many NA TRBV30 TGTGCCTGGATACCCGGGATCTTACTAGGTGTAGCTTTCTTT CAWIPGILLGVAFF
TRBJ2-2 many TRBD2 TRBV20-1 TGCAGTGCTAGGGCTAGCGGGACCTCGAACACCGGGGAGCTGTTTTTT CSARASGTSNTGELFF
TRBJ1-1 many NA TRBV3-1 TGTGCCAGCAGCCAAGATCCGGGCAGAACGAACACTGAAGCTTTCTTT CASSQDPGRTNTEAFF
TRBJ2-3 NA NA TRBV19 TGTGCCAGTAGTCCTGATCTAGAGAGCACAGATACGCAGTATTTT CASSPDLESTDTQYF
TRBJ2-1 many TRBD2 TRBV3-1 TGTGCCAGCAGCCAAGATTCGGCTAGCGGTTACAATGAGCAGTTCTTC CASSQDSASGYNEQFF
TRBJ1-6 NA NA TRBV6-1 TGTGCCAGCAACAGCCTCAATTCACCCCTCCACTTT CASNSLNSPLHF
TRBJ2-5 many TRBD2 TRBV11-2 TGTGCCAGCAGCTTAGTACTAGCGGGAGGGCGAGAGACCCAGTACTTC CASSLVLAGGRETQYF
TRBJ2-1 many NA TRBV9 TGTGCCAGCAGCCCCCCAGGGTTAACTTCCTACAATGAGCAGTTCTTC CASSPPGLTSYNEQFF
TRBJ2-1 NA TRBD1 TRBV11-3 TGTGCCAGCAGCGAACCCGGGACAGGGGGGAATGAGCAGTTCTTC CASSEPGTGGNEQFF
TRBJ2-1 NA NA TRBV14 TGTGCCAGCAGCCAAGAGAATACTAATGAGCAGTTCTTC CASSQENTNEQFF
TRBJ1-1 many NA TRBV6-1 TGTGCCAGCAGTGAAGATCCGAACAGAGGGGTAGCTTTCTTT CASSEDPNRGVAFF
TRBJ1-2 once TRBD1 TRBV30 TGTGCCTGGAGTCAGGGGGCGTCCTATGGCTACACCTTC CAWSQGASYGYTF
TRBJ2-1 few TRBD1 TRBV10-3 TGTGCCATCGCACCAGGGGGCTCCTACAATGAGCAGTTCTTC CAIAPGGSYNEQFF
TRBJ2-7 few NA TRBV9 TGTGCCAGCAGCGTAGGGAGTAGCTCCTACGGGCAGTACTTC CASSVGSSSYGQYF
TRBJ2-2 many NA TRBV11-3 TGTGCCAGCAGCCTCTCCCTCCCCGGGGAGCTGTTTTTT CASSLSLPGELFF
TRBJ2-1 many NA TRBV2 TGTGCCAGCATTGCTCGAGCGGCCTACAATGAGCAGTTCTTC CASIARAAYNEQFF
TRBJ1-1 many TRBD1 TRBV20-1 TGCAGTGCTAGGGACAGGGGGCTGACTGAAGCTTTCTTT CSARDRGLTEAFF
TRBJ2-7 many NA TRBV2 TGTGCCAGCAGTGTAGCGAGCTCCTACGAGCAGTACTTC CASSVASSYEQYF
TRBJ1-4 many NA TRBV19 TGTGCCAGCGCCCAGGGACCAGTGGGTGAAAAACTGTTTTTT CASAQGPVGEKLFF
TRBJ2-7 many NA TRBV11-2 TGTGCCAGCAGCTTCGCCCTAGGGGGGGCAAGCTCCTACGAGCAGTACTTC CASSFALGGASSYEQYF